This T cell receptor beta chain came from a study of Ad26.COV2.S vaccination and SARS-CoV-2 variants. In germline, CDR1 is SGHRS, CDR2 YFSETQ. V shed 4 bases and J shed 0 bases, with 14 bases lying between them. The CDR3 length is 16 residues. Specified treatment: some 20 received Ad26.COV2.S at low or high dose, single or two shots; about 5 received placebo; per-sample allocation not given. Specimens were obtained on day 63 following the first vaccine or placebo injection. Points from the study as a whole: From the TCR breadth and depth analyses, total T cell responses may have been underestimated.

Concerning this clone: The antigen remains undetermined.

TCRdb's copy holds only in-frame clones and misses some; the assay was immunoSEQ multiplex PCR. Of roughly 420,000 clones listed, 80% to 90% are singletons. The V and J genes are TRBV5-1 and TRBJ1-3; the D is unclear. The source material was peripheral blood, sampled in a trial of Ad26.COV2.S vaccine versus placebo. This TCR was recovered from a person aged 18 to 59 who received the Ad26.COV2.S COVID-19 vaccine or a placebo. CDR3 sequence reads: CASSLVPGASGNTIYF. DNA of the CDR3: TGCGCCAGCAGCCTCGTCCCAGGAGCCTCTGGAAACACCATATATTTT.